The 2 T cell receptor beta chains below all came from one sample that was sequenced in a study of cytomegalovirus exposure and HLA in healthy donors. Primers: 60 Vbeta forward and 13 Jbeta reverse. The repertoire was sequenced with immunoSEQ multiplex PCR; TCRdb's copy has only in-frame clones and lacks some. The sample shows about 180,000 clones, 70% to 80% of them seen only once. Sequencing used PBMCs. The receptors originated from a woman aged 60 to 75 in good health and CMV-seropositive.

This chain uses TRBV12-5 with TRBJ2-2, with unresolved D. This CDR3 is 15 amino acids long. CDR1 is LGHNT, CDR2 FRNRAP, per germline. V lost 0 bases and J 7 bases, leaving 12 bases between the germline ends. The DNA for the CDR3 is TGTGCTAGTGGTTTGGTACTGAACGGGTTCGGGGAGCTGTTTTTT. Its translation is CASGLVLNGFGELFF.

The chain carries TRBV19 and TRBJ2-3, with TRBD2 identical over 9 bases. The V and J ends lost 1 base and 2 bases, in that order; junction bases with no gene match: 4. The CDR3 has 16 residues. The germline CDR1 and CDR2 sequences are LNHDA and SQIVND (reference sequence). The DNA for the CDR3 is TGTGCCAGTAGTATAGGAGGGACTAGCAACACAGATACGCAGTATTTT. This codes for CASSIGGTSNTDTQYF.